This entry concerns a single T cell receptor (beta chain). Its specificity is not known. The data are from a study of cytomegalovirus exposure and HLA in healthy donors. As for the study in general: Later analysis reported that the 120 validation repertoires shared the platform of the roughly 700 first-cohort repertoires. General study results and limits: Some TCR beta chains (roughly 150 of them) were listed as cytomegalovirus-associated.

The V end lost 6 bases, the J end lost 5 bases, and 17 bases lay between the germline ends. Germline CDR1 is MNHEY and CDR2 is SMNVEV (reference sequence). This CDR3 is 15 amino acids long. The donors were members of the validation cohort comprising over a hundred subjects, separate from the approximately 670-subject first cohort. Data came from immunoSEQ multiplex PCR; TCRdb stores just in-frame clones and leaves some out. The sample lists approximately 180,000 clones, around 86% occurring once. This receptor was obtained from a man between 18 and 29 years old in good health and CMV-seropositive. This chain connects TRBV27 to TRBJ1-5; maybe TRBD1 (6 bases). What was sequenced was PBMCs. In nucleotides, the CDR3 is TGTGCCAGCAGCCGGACAGTCGGTGGCGATCAGCCCCAGCATTTT. Its protein product is CASSRTVGGDQPQHF.